The present TCR beta chain was sequenced within a study of human T cells and chemical hapten exposure. The CDR3 is made up of 17 amino acids. With 5 bases clipped from V and 8 bases from J, the junction kept 21 bases outside the gene matches. Looked up from germline, CDR1 is DFQATT and CDR2 is SNEGSKA (reference sequence). Individual cDNA molecules in this library carried unique molecular identifiers. MiXCR was run by TCRdb on the RACE reads, yielding one entry per CDR3 protein. The sample has 250,000 or so distinct CDR3 sequences; approximately 8.6% are singletons. Study outcomes and limitations: Having alopecia, donors may respond immunologically unlike healthy people.

Time point noted: pre-sensitization, week 0. Described treatment: therapeutic diphenylcyclopropenone sensitization with weekly scalp DPC. Comment on this clonotype: The antigen is not known.

This sequence was found in a middle-aged woman with alopecia areata. Some clones in this sample may be carry-over from other donors' samples. The chain links TRBV20-1 to TRBJ2-3, with 8 bases identical to TRBD1. The sequenced sample was whole blood, obtained in connection with sensitization to the hapten diphenylcyclopropenone (DPC). CDR3: CSALPLYGGTGGGTQYF. In nucleotides, the CDR3 is TGCAGTGCTTTACCCCTCTATGGCGGGACAGGAGGGGGTACGCAGTATTTT.